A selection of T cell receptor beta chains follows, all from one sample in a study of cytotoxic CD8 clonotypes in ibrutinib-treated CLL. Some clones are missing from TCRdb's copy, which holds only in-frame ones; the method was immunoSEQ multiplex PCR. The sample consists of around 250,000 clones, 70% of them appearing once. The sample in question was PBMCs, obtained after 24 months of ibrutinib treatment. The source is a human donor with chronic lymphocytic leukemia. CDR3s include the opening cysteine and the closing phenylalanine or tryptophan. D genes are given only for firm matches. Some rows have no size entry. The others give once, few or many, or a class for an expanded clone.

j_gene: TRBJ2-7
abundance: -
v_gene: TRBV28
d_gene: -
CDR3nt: TGTGCCGCCGGCTACTTTTCCTACGAGCAGTACTTC
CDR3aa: CAAGYFSYEQYF

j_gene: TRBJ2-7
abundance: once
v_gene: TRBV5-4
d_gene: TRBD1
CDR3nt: TGTGCCAGCAGCTTTCCCCTGACAGGGATCTACGAGCAGTACTTC
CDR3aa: CASSFPLTGIYEQYF

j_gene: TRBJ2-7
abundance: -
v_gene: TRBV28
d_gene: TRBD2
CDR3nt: TGTGCCAGCAGAGGGACTAGCGGCTCGTACGAGCAGTACTTC
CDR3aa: CASRGTSGSYEQYF

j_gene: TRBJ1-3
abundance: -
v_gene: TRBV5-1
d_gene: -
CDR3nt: TGCGCCAGCAGCTTGGGAGGGGCTGGAAACACCATATATTTT
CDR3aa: CASSLGGAGNTIYF

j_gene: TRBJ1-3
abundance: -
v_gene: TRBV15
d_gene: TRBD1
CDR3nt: TGTGCCATCGCCCGGGACAGCTTCTCTGGAAACACCATATATTTT
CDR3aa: CAIARDSFSGNTIYF

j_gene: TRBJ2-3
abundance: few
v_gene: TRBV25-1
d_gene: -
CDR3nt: TGTGCCAGCAGTGCGGTCCAGGGGACAGATACGCAGTATTTT
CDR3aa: CASSAVQGTDTQYF

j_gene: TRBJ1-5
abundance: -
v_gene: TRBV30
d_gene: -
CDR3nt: TGTGCCTGGAGTGCCGCGGCAGAGCCCCAATGGCGCCAGCATTTT
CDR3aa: CAWSAAAEPQWRQHF

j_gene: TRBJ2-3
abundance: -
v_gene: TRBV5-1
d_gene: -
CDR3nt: TGCGCCAGCAGCGCCGGGACTGGCACCAACACAGATACGCAGTATTTT
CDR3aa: CASSAGTGTNTDTQYF

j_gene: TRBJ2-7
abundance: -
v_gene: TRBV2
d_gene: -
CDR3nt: TGTGCCAGCAGTGATCGTCCCGAGCAGTACTTC
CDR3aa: CASSDRPEQYF

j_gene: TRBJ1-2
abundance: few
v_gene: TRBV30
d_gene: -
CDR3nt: TGTGCCTGGAGTAGGTTGGGGGACTCTAACTATGGCTACACCTTC
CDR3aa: CAWSRLGDSNYGYTF

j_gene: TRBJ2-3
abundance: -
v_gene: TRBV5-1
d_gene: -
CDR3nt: TGCGCCAGCAGCTTTAGTCAGACAGATACGCAGTATTTT
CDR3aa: CASSFSQTDTQYF

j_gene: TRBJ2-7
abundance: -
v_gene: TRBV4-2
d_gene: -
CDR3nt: TGTGCCAGCAGCCAAGAAGCGAACCAAGGGATCTCCTACGAGCAGTACTTC
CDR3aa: CASSQEANQGISYEQYF

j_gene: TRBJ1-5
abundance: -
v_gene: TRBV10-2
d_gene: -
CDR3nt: TGCGCCAGCTCCCGGATTAGCAATCAGCCCCAGCATTTT
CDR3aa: CASSRISNQPQHF

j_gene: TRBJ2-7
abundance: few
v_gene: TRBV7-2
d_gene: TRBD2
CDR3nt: TGTGCCAGCAGCCGTCTGGCGGGAGGCGGGGAGCAGTACTTC
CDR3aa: CASSRLAGGGEQYF

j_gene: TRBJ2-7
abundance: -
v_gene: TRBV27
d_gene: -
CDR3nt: TGTGCCAGCAGTTTGGGGGCGGGCGAGCAGTACTTC
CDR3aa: CASSLGAGEQYF

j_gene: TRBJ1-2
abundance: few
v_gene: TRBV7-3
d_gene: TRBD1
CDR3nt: TGTGCCAGCAGCCCAGGACAGGGACTAGGCTACACCTTC
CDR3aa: CASSPGQGLGYTF

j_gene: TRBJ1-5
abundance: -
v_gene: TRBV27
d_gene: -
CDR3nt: TGTGCCAGCGGGTCCCCGGGCCCCGCTGATCAGCCCCAGCATTTT
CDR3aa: CASGSPGPADQPQHF

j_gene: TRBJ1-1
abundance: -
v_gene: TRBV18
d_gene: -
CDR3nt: TGTGCCAGCTCACCTTCCAGGGATGACACTGAAGCTTTCTTT
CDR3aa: CASSPSRDDTEAFF

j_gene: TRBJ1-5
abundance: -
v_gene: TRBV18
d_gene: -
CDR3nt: TGTGCCAGCTCACCAGGGATTATGGGCGCTCAGCCCCAGCATTTT
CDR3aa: CASSPGIMGAQPQHF

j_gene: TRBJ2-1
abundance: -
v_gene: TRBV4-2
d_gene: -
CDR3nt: TGTGCCAGCAGCCAAAGATCTGGCTACAATGAGCAGTTCTTC
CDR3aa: CASSQRSGYNEQFF

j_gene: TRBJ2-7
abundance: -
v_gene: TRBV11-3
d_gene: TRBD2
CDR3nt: TGTGCCAGCAGCACTACTGGGACTAGCGGGAGGAGTGAGCAGTACTTC
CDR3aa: CASSTTGTSGRSEQYF

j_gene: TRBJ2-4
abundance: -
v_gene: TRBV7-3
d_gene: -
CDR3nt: TGTGCCAGCAGCTTAACAGGGGGGGCATCTCTCATGGACATTCAGTACTTC
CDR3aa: CASSLTGGASLMDIQYF

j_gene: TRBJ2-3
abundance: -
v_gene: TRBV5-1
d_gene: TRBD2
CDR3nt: TGCGCCAGCAGCTTGGGTGGCCTAGGAGCGGGACCCAGAGATACGCAGTATTTT
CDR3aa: CASSLGGLGAGPRDTQYF

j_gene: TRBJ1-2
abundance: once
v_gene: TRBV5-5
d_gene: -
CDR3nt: TGTGCCAGCAGCTGGACAGAGACTAACTATGGCTACACCTTC
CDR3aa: CASSWTETNYGYTF

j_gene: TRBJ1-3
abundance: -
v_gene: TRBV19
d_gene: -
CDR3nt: TGTGCCAGTAGTACCCCCCCAGGGGAGACCTCTGGAAACACCATATATTTT
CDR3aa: CASSTPPGETSGNTIYF

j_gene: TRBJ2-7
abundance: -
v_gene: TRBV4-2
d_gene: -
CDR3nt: TGTGCCAGCAGCCAAGAGGCGACTAGACTTTCATACGAGCAGTACTTC
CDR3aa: CASSQEATRLSYEQYF

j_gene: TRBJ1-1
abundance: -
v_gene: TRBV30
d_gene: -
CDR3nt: TGTGCCTGGAGTGTACAGACACACACTGAAGCTTTCTTT
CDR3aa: CAWSVQTHTEAFF

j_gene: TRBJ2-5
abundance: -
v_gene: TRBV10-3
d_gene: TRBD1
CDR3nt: TGTGCCATCATAGAACAGGGGCGGAAGACCCAGTACTTC
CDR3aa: CAIIEQGRKTQYF

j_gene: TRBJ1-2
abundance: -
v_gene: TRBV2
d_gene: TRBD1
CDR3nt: TGTGCCAGCAGTGCGGGGACAGGGATTAACTATGGCTACACCTTC
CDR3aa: CASSAGTGINYGYTF

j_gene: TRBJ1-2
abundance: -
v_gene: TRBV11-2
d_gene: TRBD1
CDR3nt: TGTGCCAGCAGCCCAGGGGGTGAAAACTATGGCTACACCTTC
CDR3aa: CASSPGGENYGYTF

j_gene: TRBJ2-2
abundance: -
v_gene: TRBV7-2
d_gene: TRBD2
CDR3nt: TGTGCCAGCAGCTCCCGACTAGCGGGAGGCACCGGGGAGCTGTTTTTT
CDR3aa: CASSSRLAGGTGELFF

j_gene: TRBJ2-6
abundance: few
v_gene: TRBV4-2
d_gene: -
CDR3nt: TGTGCCAGCAGCCAAGCCCAGGACCCGCTCTCTGGGGCCAACGTCCTGACTTTC
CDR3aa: CASSQAQDPLSGANVLTF